The 23 T cell receptor beta chains given below trace back to one sample, sequenced in a study of shared clonotypes between healthy human individuals. This table comes from immunoSEQ multiplex PCR, and its TCRdb copy is limited to in-frame clones, with some not included. The table has over 750,000 clones, 90% to 97% seen once; the top ten hold under 0.25%. The naive CD8 subset, CD45RO-negative cells positively selected for CCR7, excluded terminally differentiated effector memory CD45RA+ cells. Sample: naive CD8+ T cells sorted from blood. The receptors originated from a man aged 25-45 years in good health.

This rearrangement joins TRBV19 to TRBJ2-7; 7 nucleotides agree with TRBD1. The CDR3 runs 11 residues. Germline CDR1 reads LNHDA; CDR2 reads SQIVND (reference sequence). With V trimmed by 10 bases and J by 5 bases, 5 bases remained unmatched. CDR3 sequence reads: CATTGWDEQYF. The DNA for the CDR3 is TGTGCCACGACAGGGTGGGACGAGCAGTACTTC.

This chain connects TRBV28 to TRBJ2-1; tentatively, D is TRBD1 or TRBD2 (5 bases each). Trimming took off 3 bases at V and 4 bases at J, with 16 bases between the two ends. The germline V gene has CDR1 MDHEN and CDR2 SYDVKM. This CDR3 is 16 amino acids long. This CDR3 is CASSFTSGHGYNEQFF. DNA for the CDR3: TGTGCCAGCAGTTTTACGAGCGGACATGGATACAATGAGCAGTTCTTC.

CDR3 in amino acids: CASSPRTGYTFGGDYGYTF. The CDR3 DNA follows: TGTGCCAGCAGTCCCCGGACAGGATACACCTTCGGCGGGGACTATGGCTACACCTTC. The chain couples TRBV27 to TRBJ1-2; 7 nucleotides agree with TRBD1. Germline V CDR1 and CDR2: MNHEY, SMNVEV (reference sequence). The CDR3 has 19 residues. Germline trimming cut 5 bases from V and 3 bases from J; bases unmatched to any gene: 21.

Notes on this clone: The sample holds other DNA sequences that translate to the same CDR3. The chain links TRBV5-1 to TRBJ2-2; D perhaps matches TRBD1 (6 bases). V lost 1 base and J 5 bases, leaving 6 bases between the germline ends. CDR1 and CDR2 from the germline V gene are SGHRS and YFSETQ. The CDR3 is 13 amino acids. CDR3: CASSLTGTGELFF. As DNA, the CDR3 is TGCGCCAGCAGCTTGACAGGGACCGGGGAGCTGTTTTTT.

J is TRBJ2-7 and V is TRBV7-2; D is unclear. The V end was cut by 5 bases, the J end by 0 bases, with 5 bases between. CDR3 length: 12 residues. The germline V gene has CDR1 SGHTA and CDR2 FQGNSA. Here the CDR3 reads CASSRVSYEQYF. As DNA, the CDR3 is TGTGCCAGCAGCAGGGTCTCCTACGAGCAGTACTTC.

The CDR3 protein is CASSQVTGASGNNEQFF. The CDR3 nucleotides read TGCGCCAGCAGCCAAGTAACGGGCGCTAGCGGGAACAATGAGCAGTTCTTC. The genes are TRBV4-1 and TRBJ2-1, with 9 nucleotides matching TRBD2. This CDR3 region has 17 residues. Germline V gives CDR1 MGHRA, CDR2 YSYEKL. V lost 1 base to trimming and J lost 5 bases; unmatched junction nucleotides: 9.

The V gene is TRBV2, the J gene TRBJ2-2; 14 nucleotides line up with TRBD2. This CDR3 contains 18 residues. CDR1 and CDR2 from the germline V gene are SNHLY and FYNNEI. V was pared by 3 bases and J by 1 base, with 4 bases of the junction left unmatched. The CDR3 bases are TGTGCCAGCAGTGACTTTGGGACTAGCGGGGGGAACACCGGGGAGCTGTTTTTT. It codes for CASSDFGTSGGNTGELFF. Variable domain in full (rest from reference TRBV2 and TRBJ2-2): EPEVTQTPSHQVTQMGQEVILRCVPISNHLYFYWYRQILGQKVEFLVSFYNNEISEKSEIFDDQFSVERPDGSNFTLKIRSTKLEDSAMYFCASSDFGTSGGNTGELFFGEGSRLTVL.

V and J are TRBV5-1 and TRBJ1-1; 10 bases match TRBD1. Germline CDR1 SGHRS, CDR2 YFSETQ. The CDR3 is made up of 17 amino acids. Trimming at V came to 3 bases and at J to 2 bases, leaving 10 bases not matched to a gene. The CDR3 nucleotides read TGCGCCAGCAGCTCCCCATTATGGGACAGGGGAAACACTGAAGCTTTCTTT. Translated: CASSSPLWDRGNTEAFF.

Comments on this clone: Other DNA sequences in the sample encode the same CDR3. The chain employs TRBV9 and TRBJ2-3; no clear D. CDR3 length: 12 residues. Trimming left V 0 bases short and J 4 bases short, with 3 bases between. In germline, CDR1 is SGDLS, CDR2 YYNGEE. CDR3 residues: CASSVDPDTQYF. CDR3 DNA: TGTGCCAGCAGCGTAGACCCAGATACGCAGTATTTT.

The chain's CDR3 is CAISESGTDLLGEQYF. The CDR3 DNA follows: TGTGCCATCAGTGAGTCCGGGACTGACCTCCTAGGCGAGCAGTACTTC. This chain links TRBV10-3 with TRBJ2-7; a possible D gene is TRBD2 (6 bases). In germline, CDR1 is ENHRY, CDR2 SYGVKD. With 0 bases removed from V and 6 bases from J, the gap between germline ends came to 18 bases. This CDR3 contains 16 residues.

This chain joins TRBV7-3 and TRBJ1-1; TRBD1 matches at 9 bases. There are 15 residues in the CDR3. CDR1 is SGHTA, CDR2 FQGTGA, per germline. V was pared by 5 bases and J by 4 bases, with 8 bases of the junction left unmatched. The CDR3 here is CASSAWTGVSTEAFF. As DNA, the CDR3 is TGTGCCAGCAGCGCCTGGACAGGGGTAAGCACTGAAGCTTTCTTT.

The chain's CDR3 is CASSHGQGATEAFF. Written as DNA, the CDR3 is TGTGCCAGCAGCCACGGACAGGGGGCAACTGAAGCTTTCTTT. V and J are TRBV14 and TRBJ1-1, with 11 bases that match TRBD1. The germline V gene encodes CDR1 SGHDN and CDR2 FVKESK. The V segment lost 3 bases and the J segment 5 bases; nucleotides outside the gene matches: 2. This CDR3 comprises 14 residues.

V and J are TRBV27 and TRBJ1-5; TRBD1 is a possible D gene (5 bases). This CDR3 spans 13 amino acids. Trimming removed 3 bases from V and 5 bases from J, with 8 bases in between. Germline V lookup: CDR1 MNHEY, CDR2 SMNVEV (reference sequence). The CDR3 spells CASSFWGDQPQHF. CDR3 nucleotides: TGTGCCAGCAGTTTTTGGGGGGATCAGCCCCAGCATTTT.

The chain recombines TRBV29-1 with TRBJ2-7; D call uncertain. The CDR3 consists of 13 residues. Germline V gene sequence: CDR1 SQVTM, CDR2 ANQGSEA. V gave up 7 bases and J gave up 4 bases, with 17 bases separating them. The CDR3 spells CSGTEMGSYEQYF. The CDR3 DNA follows: TGCAGCGGGACCGAGATGGGGTCTTACGAGCAGTACTTC.

Concerning this clone: This CDR3 is also generated by other DNA sequences in the sample. This rearrangement joins TRBV11-2 to TRBJ2-7; maybe TRBD1 (6 bases). The V gene's germline CDR1 is SGHAT and CDR2 FQNNGV. The CDR3 sequence is 13 residues long. V gave up 3 bases and J gave up 1 base, with 7 bases separating them. CDR3 bases: TGTGCCAGCAGCTTCGGGACATCCTACGAGCAGTACTTC. This gives the protein CASSFGTSYEQYF.

The rearrangement uses TRBV10-3 and TRBJ2-7; tentatively, D is TRBD2 (7 bases). The germline gives CDR1 ENHRY, CDR2 SYGVKD. This CDR3 spans 13 amino acids. Deletions cut 11 bases from V and 4 bases from J, with 18 bases between. The CDR3 DNA reads as TGTGCCGCCTCGGGGGGCTCTTTTTACGAGCAGTACTTC. Its translation is CAASGGSFYEQYF.

The rearrangement links TRBV11-2 to TRBJ2-1; 11 bases align to TRBD1. Per the germline V gene, CDR1 is SGHAT and CDR2 is FQNNGV. The CDR3 totals 15 residues. Losses at the gene ends were 4 bases for V and 7 bases for J; bases not matched to a gene: 6. CDR3 sequence: CASSSRDRGSNEQFF. For the CDR3, the DNA is TGTGCCAGCAGCTCCCGGGACAGGGGGTCTAATGAGCAGTTCTTC.

Only one count was recorded for this clone. The V gene is TRBV9, the J gene TRBJ2-7; 7 bases map to TRBD1. Germline V gene lookup returns CDR1 SGDLS and CDR2 YYNGEE. The CDR3 extends over 12 amino acids. The J segment lost 6 bases and the V segment lost 3 bases, leaving 3 bases of the junction unmatched. CDR3 loop: CASSGGQPEQYF. The CDR3 nucleotides are TGTGCCAGCAGCGGGGGACAGCCCGAGCAGTACTTC.

This rearrangement joins TRBV27 to TRBJ1-5; maybe TRBD1 (6 bases). The V gene lost 6 bases and the J gene lost 5 bases, with 17 bases spanning the gap. The CDR3 covers 15 residues. Germline V lookup: CDR1 MNHEY, CDR2 SMNVEV (reference sequence). CDR3 sequence reads: CASSFSRSGDQPQHF. CDR3 bases: TGTGCCAGCAGCTTCTCCAGATCAGGGGATCAGCCCCAGCATTTT.

The V call is TRBV27, the J call TRBJ2-2, with D unresolved. V dropped 2 bases and J dropped 6 bases, with 19 bases sitting between them. Germline V gene sequence: CDR1 MNHEY, CDR2 SMNVEV (reference sequence). This CDR3 contains 17 residues. The CDR3 protein is CASSLKQVHIPPGELFF. The DNA of the CDR3 is TGTGCCAGCAGTTTAAAACAAGTCCACATCCCCCCCGGGGAGCTGTTTTTT.

The chain couples TRBV27 to TRBJ2-7; TRBD1 matches at 8 bases. In germline, CDR1 is MNHEY, CDR2 SMNVEV (reference sequence). V lost 5 bases and J lost 4; bases outside the gene matches: 7. This CDR3 region has 14 residues. As DNA, the CDR3 is TGTGCCAGCAGTCCCCGGGACAGGTCGTACGAGCAGTACTTC. It yields the protein CASSPRDRSYEQYF.

The chain joins TRBV27 to TRBJ2-1; 8 nucleotides match TRBD2. The ends lost 4 bases at V and 9 bases at J; junction bases unmatched: 8. The CDR3 length is 14 residues. Germline V CDR1 and CDR2: MNHEY, SMNVEV (reference sequence). This CDR3 reads CASSSSGPRGEQFF. The CDR3 nucleotides read TGTGCCAGCAGTTCTAGCGGGCCCCGGGGTGAGCAGTTCTTC.

The chain recombines TRBV10-3 with TRBJ2-4; D perhaps matches TRBD1 (6 bases). Trimming stripped 3 bases from V and 4 bases from J, with 13 bases between. This CDR3 has 15 amino acids. Germline CDR1 and CDR2: ENHRY and SYGVKD. The CDR3 loop reads CAISEGHRVKNIQYF. Here the CDR3 DNA reads TGTGCCATCAGTGAAGGGCACAGGGTTAAAAACATTCAGTACTTC.